This T cell receptor beta chain was observed in a study of chemoradiotherapy in HPV16-positive cancers. Unmatched junction bases numbered 10, after V lost 1 base and J lost 4 bases. Germline V gene sequence: CDR1 MGHRA, CDR2 YSYEKL. The CDR3 is 18 residues long. Assay used: immunoSEQ multiplex PCR; TCRdb lists only in-frame clones, some missing. The data hold about 20,000 clones, with 75% to 90% observed a single time. The TCR was taken from a human donor with HPV-associated anogenital cancer. V and J are TRBV4-1 and TRBJ1-3; 10 bases agree with TRBD1. The sequenced sample was blood, obtained from a patient who underwent chemoradiotherapy. The CDR3 sequence: CASSQGETGGERGNTIYF. DNA of the CDR3: TGCGCCAGCAGCCAAGGGGAGACAGGGGGCGAAAGAGGAAACACCATATATTTT.